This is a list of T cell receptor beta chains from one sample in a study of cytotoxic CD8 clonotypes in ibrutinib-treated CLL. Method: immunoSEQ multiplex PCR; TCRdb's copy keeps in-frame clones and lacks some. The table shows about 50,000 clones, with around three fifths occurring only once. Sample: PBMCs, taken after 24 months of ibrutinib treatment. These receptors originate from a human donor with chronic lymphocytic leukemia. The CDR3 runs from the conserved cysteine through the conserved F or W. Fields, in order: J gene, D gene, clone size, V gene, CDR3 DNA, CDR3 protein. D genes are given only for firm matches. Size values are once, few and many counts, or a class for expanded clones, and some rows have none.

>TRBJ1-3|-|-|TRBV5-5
TGTGCCAGCAGCTTGGACGCGGGGTCTGGAAACACCATATATTTT
CASSLDAGSGNTIYF
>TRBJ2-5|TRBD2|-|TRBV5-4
TGTGCCAGCAGCTTGAAGTTAGCGGGGGGGCGGGAGACCCAGTACTTC
CASSLKLAGGRETQYF
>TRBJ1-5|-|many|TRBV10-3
TGTGCCATCAGTGAGGGGAATCAGCCCCAGCATTTT
CAISEGNQPQHF
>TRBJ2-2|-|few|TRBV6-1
TGTGCCAGCAGTGTACTCCGGGAACCAAGGAACACCGGGGAGCTGTTTTTT
CASSVLREPRNTGELFF
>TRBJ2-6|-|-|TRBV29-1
TGCAGCGTTGAAGGGGGGACCGGGGCCAACGTCCTGACTTTC
CSVEGGTGANVLTF
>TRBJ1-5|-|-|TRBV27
TGTGCCAGCAGTAGGGGGAGTGGCAATCAGCCCCAGCATTTT
CASSRGSGNQPQHF
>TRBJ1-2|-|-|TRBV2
TGTGCCAGCAAGGGCCAGGGATTTTTCTATGGCTACACCTTC
CASKGQGFFYGYTF
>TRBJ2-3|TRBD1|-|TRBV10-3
TGTGCCATCAGTGCTAGACAGGGTGGGGTGGCAGATACGCAGTATTTT
CAISARQGGVADTQYF
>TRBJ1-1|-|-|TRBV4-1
TGCGCCAGCAGCTTGGGGTTCTGGGCTGAAGCTTTCTTT
CASSLGFWAEAFF
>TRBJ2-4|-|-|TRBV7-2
TGTGCCAGCAGCTTATCGGCTAGCGCAAACATTCAGTACTTC
CASSLSASANIQYF
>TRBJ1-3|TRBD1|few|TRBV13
TGTGCCAGCAGCCCCGGACAGGGACGAAACACCATATATTTT
CASSPGQGRNTIYF
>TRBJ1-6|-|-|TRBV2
TGTGCCAGCAGTGGAAGAAATTCACCCCTCCACTTT
CASSGRNSPLHF
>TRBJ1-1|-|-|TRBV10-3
TGTGCCATCAGTTCTATTGGGGTGATGAACACTGAAGCTTTCTTT
CAISSIGVMNTEAFF
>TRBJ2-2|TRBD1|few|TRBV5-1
TGCGCCAGCGGTGCCGGGACAGGGGGAACCGGGGAGCTGTTTTTT
CASGAGTGGTGELFF
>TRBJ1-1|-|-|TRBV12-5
TGTGCTAGTGGTCTTCGGGGGAACACTGAAGCTTTCTTT
CASGLRGNTEAFF
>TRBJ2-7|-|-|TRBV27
TGTGCCAGCAGTTCACTCCCACAGGGCCCACGCGAGCAGTACTTC
CASSSLPQGPREQYF
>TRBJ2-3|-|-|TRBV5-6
TGTGCCAGCAGCTCTACACATACGCAGTATTTT
CASSSTHTQYF
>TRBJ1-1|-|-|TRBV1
TGCACCAGCAGCCAAGGACAGTCAGGGCGGAACACTGAAGCTTTCTTT
CTSSQGQSGRNTEAFF
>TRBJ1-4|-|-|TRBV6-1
TGTGCCAGCAGTGAAGCCCTCGGGCAGGGAGGAGAAAAACTGTTTTTT
CASSEALGQGGEKLFF
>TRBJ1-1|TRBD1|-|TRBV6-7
TGTGCCAGCAGTCTTCCCGCCGGACAGGGGGCCAATCAAGCTTTCTTT
CASSLPAGQGANQAFF
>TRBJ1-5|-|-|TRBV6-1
TGTGCCAGCAAACAGGTCGCCGCGGGCCAGCCCCAGCATTTT
CASKQVAAGQPQHF
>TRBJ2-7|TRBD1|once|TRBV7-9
TGTGCCAGCAGTAATACGGGACAGCTCTACGAGCAGTACTTC
CASSNTGQLYEQYF
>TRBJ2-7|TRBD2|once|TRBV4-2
TGTGCCAGCAGCCCCTCGGGTCGGGGGGGCGCCTACGAGCAGTACTTC
CASSPSGRGGAYEQYF
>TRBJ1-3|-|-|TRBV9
TGTGCCAGCAGCGCCCTAGGACAATTCTCTGGAAACACCATATATTTT
CASSALGQFSGNTIYF
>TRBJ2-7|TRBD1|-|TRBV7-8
TGTGCCAGCAGCCCTCGGGACAGGGACGAGCAGTACTTC
CASSPRDRDEQYF
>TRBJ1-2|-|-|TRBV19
TGTGCCAGTACCTACACAGGGAACTATGGCTACACCTTC
CASTYTGNYGYTF
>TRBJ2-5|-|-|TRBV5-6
TGTGCCAGCAGGTGGATGGCCCAGAACCAAGAGACCCAGTACTTC
CASRWMAQNQETQYF
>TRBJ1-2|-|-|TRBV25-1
TGTGCCAGCAGTGAGCTGGGGCGTCAGATGGATGGCTACACCTTC
CASSELGRQMDGYTF
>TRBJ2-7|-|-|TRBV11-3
TGTGCCAGCAGCCGAGGTCCAGGCCACGAGCAGTACTTC
CASSRGPGHEQYF
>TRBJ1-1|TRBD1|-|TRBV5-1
TGCGCCAGCAGCCCGGGACAGGGTTTAGCTTTCTTT
CASSPGQGLAFF
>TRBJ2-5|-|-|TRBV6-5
TGTGCCAGCAGTTATGGCGGGGACCTTCGGGAGACCCAGTACTTC
CASSYGGDLRETQYF
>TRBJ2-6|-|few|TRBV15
TGTGCCACGTCGTCGGTGGGCTCTGGGGCCAACGTCCTGACTTTC
CATSSVGSGANVLTF
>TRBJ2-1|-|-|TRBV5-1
TGCGCCAGCAGCTTGGGTGATGGCAGGGGCTACAAGGAGCAGTTCTTC
CASSLGDGRGYKEQFF
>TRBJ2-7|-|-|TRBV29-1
TGCAGCGTTGGGGCGGTGGGGTACGAGCAGTACTTC
CSVGAVGYEQYF
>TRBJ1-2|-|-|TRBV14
TGTGCCAGCAGGCCAGTAGGGAGTTATGGCTACACCTTC
CASRPVGSYGYTF
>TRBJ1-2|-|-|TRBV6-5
TGTGCCAGCAGTTACTCTAGTTCGGGGACGGGCGGCTACACCTTC
CASSYSSSGTGGYTF
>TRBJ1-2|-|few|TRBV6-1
TGTGCCAGCCGCGGCAGGGGAAGGGAAAGTGGCTACACCTTC
CASRGRGRESGYTF
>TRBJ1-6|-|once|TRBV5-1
TGCGCCAGCAGCTCGGGACGGGATAATTCACCCCTCCACTTT
CASSSGRDNSPLHF
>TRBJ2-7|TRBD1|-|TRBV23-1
TGCGCCAGCAGACGACAGGGGGCGATATACGAGCAGTACTTC
CASRRQGAIYEQYF
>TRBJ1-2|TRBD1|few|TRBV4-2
TGTGCCAGCAGCCAAGGGACAGGCCGGGACTATGGCTACACCTTC
CASSQGTGRDYGYTF
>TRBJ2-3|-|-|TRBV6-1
TGTGCCAGCAGACCCCGACTAGGGGGCACAGATACGCAGTATTTT
CASRPRLGGTDTQYF